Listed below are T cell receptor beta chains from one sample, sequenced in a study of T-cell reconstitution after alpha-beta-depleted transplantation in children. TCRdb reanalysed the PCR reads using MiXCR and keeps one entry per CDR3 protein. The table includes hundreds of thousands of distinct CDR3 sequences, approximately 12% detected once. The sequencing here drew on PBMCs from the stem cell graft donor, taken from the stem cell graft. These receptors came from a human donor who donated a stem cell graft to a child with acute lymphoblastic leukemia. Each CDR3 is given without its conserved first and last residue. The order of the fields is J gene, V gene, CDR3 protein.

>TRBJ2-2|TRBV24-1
ATSLTGVNTGELF
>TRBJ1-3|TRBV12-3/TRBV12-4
ASSRRPSGNTIY
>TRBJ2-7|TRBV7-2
ASSLKSRQGRLSEQY
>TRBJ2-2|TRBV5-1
ASSVDGLTGELF
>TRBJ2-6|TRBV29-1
SVEDFKSSGANVLT
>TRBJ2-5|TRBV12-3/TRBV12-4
ASSLSRHRTQY
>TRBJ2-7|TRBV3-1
ATEGDNAYEQY
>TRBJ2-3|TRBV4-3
ASSQLGTSGHTFTDTQY
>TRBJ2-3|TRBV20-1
SASFRLRTDTQY
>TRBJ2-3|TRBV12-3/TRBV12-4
ASSLTGGLDTQY
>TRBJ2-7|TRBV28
ASSLRDRLYEQY
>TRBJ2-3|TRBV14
ASSHPVVGGSDTQY
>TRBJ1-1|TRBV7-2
ASSPTGGPNTEAF
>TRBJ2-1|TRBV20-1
SERELSYNEQF
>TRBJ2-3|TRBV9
ASSPVPGGTDTQY
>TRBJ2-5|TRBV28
ASSSRLAGGGETQY
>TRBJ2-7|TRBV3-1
ASSQLPYEQY
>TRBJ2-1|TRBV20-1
SARLWRGTNEQF
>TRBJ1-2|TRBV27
ASSRGDHGYT
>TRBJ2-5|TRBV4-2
ASSSRLAGGQTQY
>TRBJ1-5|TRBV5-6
ASSAQKGGTYNQPQH
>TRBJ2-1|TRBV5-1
ASSSMTGDYNEQF
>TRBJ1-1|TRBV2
AIEGRGGNTEAF
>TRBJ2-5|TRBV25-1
AIASDNQETQY
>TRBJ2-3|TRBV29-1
SVEDKYAPIWADTQY
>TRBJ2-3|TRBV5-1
ASRFETDTQY
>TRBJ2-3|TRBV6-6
ASRELAGSTDTQY
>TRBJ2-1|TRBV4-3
ASSQDTVSRGSYNEQF
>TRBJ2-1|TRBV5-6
ASSLAERLSSYNEQF
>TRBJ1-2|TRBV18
ASSTSGQGSYGYT
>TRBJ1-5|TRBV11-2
ASSLGVQQPQH
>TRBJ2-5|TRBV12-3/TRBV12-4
ASRPIESETQY
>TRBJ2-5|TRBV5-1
ASSYPSAGGTQY
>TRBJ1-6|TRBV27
ASRPPGRPLH
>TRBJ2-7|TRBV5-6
ASSFVDSSYEQY
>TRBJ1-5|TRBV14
ASSQVSNQPQH
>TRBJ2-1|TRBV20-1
SALRQETSGGASYNEQF
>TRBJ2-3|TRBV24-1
ATSALGTVTDTQY
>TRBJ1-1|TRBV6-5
ASSYQTEAF
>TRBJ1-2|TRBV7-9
ASSYPQETPEAGYT
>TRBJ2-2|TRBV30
AWRSSGELF
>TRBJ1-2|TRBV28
ASSLSYTGFGGTYYGYT
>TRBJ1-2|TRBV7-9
ASSSGFYGYT
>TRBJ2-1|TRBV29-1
SVLAGTGHSEQF
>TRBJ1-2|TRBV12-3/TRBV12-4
ASSFRAGYYGYT
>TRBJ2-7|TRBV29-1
SVEVQGSGYEQY
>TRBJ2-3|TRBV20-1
SAGPWDTQY
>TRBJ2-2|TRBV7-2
ASSLGPLAGELF
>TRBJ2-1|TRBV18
ASSPPKPSSYNEQF
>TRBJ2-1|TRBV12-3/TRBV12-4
ASSATSAGEQF
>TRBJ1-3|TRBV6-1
ASENGSGNTIY
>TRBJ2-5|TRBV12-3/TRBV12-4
ASKAFQETQY
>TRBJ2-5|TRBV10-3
AISEPRETQY
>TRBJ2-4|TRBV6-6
ASKTPENIQY
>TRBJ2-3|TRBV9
ASSVVGLAGVRSDTDTQY
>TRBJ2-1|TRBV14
ASKGPDRTNYNEQF
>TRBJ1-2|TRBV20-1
SASSQGGYGYT
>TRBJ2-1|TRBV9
ASSVVGLAGGFTYNEQF
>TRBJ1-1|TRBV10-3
AIRQTGFGRMNTEAF
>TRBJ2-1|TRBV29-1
SALAGGSYNEQF